The next 18 T cell receptor beta chains were all read from a single sample in a study of T cell changes during pregnancy in multiple sclerosis. TCRdb's table, derived via immunoSEQ multiplex PCR, lists solely in-frame clones and lacks some. The repertoire includes tens of thousands of clones, 90% of them detected once, and roughly 0.58% sits in the top ten. This specimen consisted of CD4+ T cells from peripheral blood mononuclear cells, obtained in the third trimester of pregnancy. The receptors come from a female donor in good health, enrolled as a control in a pregnancy study.

V usage is TRBV19 and J usage is TRBJ1-1; 7 bases match TRBD1. With V trimmed by 7 bases and J by 0 bases, 5 bases remained unmatched. The CDR3 runs 14 residues. Per the germline V gene, CDR1 is LNHDA and CDR2 is SQIVND (reference sequence). Here the CDR3 reads CASKGGPLNTEAFF. The DNA for the CDR3 is TGTGCCAGTAAAGGGGGCCCCCTGAACACTGAAGCTTTCTTT. The variable domain in full, with the rest retrieved from reference TRBV19 and TRBJ1-1, is DGGITQSPKYLFRKEGQNVTLSCEQNLNHDAMYWYRQDPGQGLRLIYYSQIVNDFQKGDIAEGYSVSREKKESFPLTVTSAQKNPTAFYLCASKGGPLNTEAFFGQGTRLTVV.

This clone is deemed medium-sized. This chain joins TRBV25-1 and TRBJ1-2, with D tentatively TRBD1 (5 bases). Deletions cut 1 base from V and 8 bases from J, with 14 bases between. The CDR3 is 14 residues long. Germline CDR1 reads MGHDK; CDR2 reads SYGVNS. The CDR3, as DNA: TGTGCCAGCAGTGAATTCGGAGGGGCGCCGGGCTACACCTTC. This codes for CASSEFGGAPGYTF.

The J gene is TRBJ1-1, the V gene TRBV5-8; D is unresolved. The germline gives CDR1 SGHTS, CDR2 YDEGEE. The CDR3 extends over 13 amino acids. Trimming removed 2 bases at V and 0 bases at J, with 5 bases between. The CDR3, as DNA: TGTGCCAGCAGCTTACAACTGAACACTGAAGCTTTCTTT. Residues: CASSLQLNTEAFF.

This sequence joins TRBV27 and TRBJ2-5; 7 bases are shared with TRBD2. V gave up 3 bases and J gave up 2 bases; unmatched junction bases: 3. The CDR3 sequence is 14 residues long. The germline V gene has CDR1 MNHEY and CDR2 SMNVEV (reference sequence). The CDR3 reads CASSFWGGQETQYF. As DNA, the CDR3 is TGTGCCAGCAGTTTCTGGGGGGGACAAGAGACCCAGTACTTC.

This clone was picked up one time. This chain uses TRBV9 with TRBJ2-2, with 8 bases aligning to TRBD2. Germline V gene sequence: CDR1 SGDLS, CDR2 YYNGEE. This CDR3 comprises 15 residues. J gave up 7 bases and V 4 bases, and 9 bases lay outside the gene matches. As DNA, the CDR3 is TGTGCCAGCAGCCCCGGGGGGGCCGAGGACGGGGAGCTGTTTTTT. Translating gives CASSPGGAEDGELFF.

This chain links TRBV30 with TRBJ2-7; D is perhaps TRBD1 (6 bases). The germline V gene encodes CDR1 GTSNPN and CDR2 SVGIG (reference sequence). Trimming left V 1 base short and J 3 bases short, with 10 bases between. The length of the CDR3 is 13 residues. The CDR3 region is CAWSATGNYEQYF. The CDR3 nucleotides are TGTGCCTGGAGTGCGACAGGAAACTACGAGCAGTACTTC.

The chain joins TRBV27 to TRBJ2-7; TRBD2 agrees at 13 bases. V was pared by 4 bases and J by 9 bases, with 12 bases of the junction left unmatched. The CDR3 is 16 residues long. Germline V gene data show CDR1 as MNHEY and CDR2 as SMNVEV (reference sequence). In nucleotides, the CDR3 is TGTGCCAGCAGTTCCCTCCCAACTAGCGGGAGGGCCGGGCAGTACTTC. Translation: CASSSLPTSGRAGQYF.

The V gene is TRBV7-2, the J gene TRBJ2-7; the match to TRBD1 covers 9 bases. This CDR3 has 15 residues. CDR1 is SGHTA, CDR2 FQGNSA, per germline. Trimming cost V 4 bases and J 2 bases; bases outside gene matches: 6. Here the CDR3 reads CASSSQGQGPYEQYF. The CDR3, as DNA: TGTGCCAGCAGCTCCCAGGGACAGGGCCCCTACGAGCAGTACTTC. The full variable domain, rest sourced from reference TRBV7-2 and TRBJ2-7, is GAGVSQSPSNKVTEKGKDVELRCDPISGHTALYWYRQSLGQGLEFLIYFQGNSAPDKSGLPSDRFSAERTGGSVSTLTIQRTQQEDSAVYLCASSSQGQGPYEQYFGPGTRLTVT.

The gene calls are TRBV5-1 and TRBJ1-4; 7 nucleotides line up with TRBD1. The CDR3 is 15 amino acids. With V trimmed by 3 bases and J by 5 bases, 7 bases remained unmatched. Germline lookup yields CDR1 SGHRS and CDR2 YFSETQ. DNA for the CDR3: TGCGCCAGCAGCTCCGGGACAGCACCCAATGAAAAACTGTTTTTT. It yields the protein CASSSGTAPNEKLFF.

This chain links TRBV25-1 with TRBJ2-1; 8 nucleotides align to TRBD1. The V gene's germline CDR1 is MGHDK and CDR2 SYGVNS. This CDR3 has 15 residues. The trim removed 6 bases at V and 5 bases at J, leaving 9 bases unmatched. In DNA, the CDR3 is TGTGCCAGCAGCGAGTGGACAGGGACCGACAATGAGCAGTTCTTC. The encoded protein is CASSEWTGTDNEQFF.

In DNA, the CDR3 is TGTGCCAGCAGCTCCCCCGCGGTGAACACTGAAGCTTTCTTT. It specifies CASSSPAVNTEAFF. The chain has TRBV13 and TRBJ1-1; no clear D. This CDR3 spans 14 amino acids. V lost 4 bases, J lost 0 bases, and 9 bases lay in between. The germline V gene has CDR1 PRHDT and CDR2 FYEKMQ (reference sequence).

V gene TRBV6-5 combines with J gene TRBJ2-1; TRBD1 aligns across 8 bases. Germline CDR1 is MNHEY and CDR2 is SVGAGI. The CDR3 totals 16 residues. Trimming at V came to 0 bases and at J to 1 base, leaving 2 bases not matched to a gene. CDR3 nucleotide sequence: TGTGCCAGCAGTTACTCCCGACAGGGGTCCTACAATGAGCAGTTCTTC. Translating gives CASSYSRQGSYNEQFF.

The table lists this clone with a count of one. The gene calls are TRBV29-1 and TRBJ1-2; 9 bases line up with TRBD1. The CDR3 contains 15 residues. Germline CDR1 and CDR2: SQVTM and ANQGSEA. V lost 4 bases to trimming and J lost 3 bases; unmatched junction nucleotides: 9. The CDR3 region is CSVALGQGRDYGYTF. The CDR3 coding sequence is TGCAGCGTTGCCCTGGGACAGGGCCGGGACTATGGCTACACCTTC.

CDR3 nucleotides: TGTGCCAGCACCGTAGGGCAGGGGGGCTACACCTTC. Translated: CASTVGQGGYTF. V is TRBV2 and J is TRBJ1-2, with a possible D match to TRBD1 (6 bases). This CDR3 region has 12 residues. The germline V gene has CDR1 SNHLY and CDR2 FYNNEI. With 7 bases removed from V and 8 bases from J, the gap between germline ends came to 14 bases.

V is TRBV7-2 and J is TRBJ2-1; 8 bases align to TRBD2. The length of the CDR3 is 14 residues. Germline trimming cut 0 bases from V and 7 bases from J; bases unmatched to any gene: 2. The germline CDR1 and CDR2 sequences are SGHTA and FQGNSA. Here the CDR3 reads CASSLAGGANEQFF. The CDR3 DNA follows: TGTGCCAGCAGCTTAGCCGGGGGGGCAAATGAGCAGTTCTTC.

This clone turned up a few times. The CDR3 here is CASSQGWGTGELFF. CDR3 DNA sequence: TGTGCCAGCAGCCAGGGTTGGGGAACCGGGGAGCTGTTTTTT. The chain uses TRBV27 and TRBJ2-2; D is possibly TRBD1 (5 bases). CDR3 length equals 14 residues. V lost 6 bases and J 5 bases, leaving 13 bases between the germline ends. The V gene's germline CDR1 is MNHEY and CDR2 SMNVEV (reference sequence).

This clone was found once. J is TRBJ1-3 and V is TRBV11-3; D is uncertain. CDR1 is SGHNT and CDR2 is YENEEA in the germline V gene. There are 12 residues in the CDR3. V shed 5 bases and J shed 3 bases, with 5 bases lying between them. CDR3 nucleotide sequence: TGTGCCAGCAGCGCGCATGGAAACACCATATATTTT. This encodes CASSAHGNTIYF.

The chain links TRBV6-6 to TRBJ1-2, with D unresolved. The CDR3 runs 15 residues. Trimming pared 6 bases from V and 0 bases from J, leaving 14 bases between. Germline values: CDR1 MNHNY, CDR2 SVGAGI (reference sequence). CDR3 nucleotides: TGTGCCAGCAGGTCGGGAAGGGCCTCTAACTATGGCTACACCTTC. Encoded protein: CASRSGRASNYGYTF.